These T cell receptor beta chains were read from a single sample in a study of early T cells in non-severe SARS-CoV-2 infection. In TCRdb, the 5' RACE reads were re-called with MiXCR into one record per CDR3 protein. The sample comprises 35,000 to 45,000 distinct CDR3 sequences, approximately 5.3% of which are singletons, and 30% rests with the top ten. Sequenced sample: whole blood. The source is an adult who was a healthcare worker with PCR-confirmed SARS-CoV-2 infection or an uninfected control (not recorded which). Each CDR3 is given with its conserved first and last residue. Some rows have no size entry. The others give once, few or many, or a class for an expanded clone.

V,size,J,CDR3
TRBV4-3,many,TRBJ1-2,CASSQDGDSLGYGYTF
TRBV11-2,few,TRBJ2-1,CASSPSGLAGGRYEQFF
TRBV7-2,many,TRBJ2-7,CASSVDRQGEQYF
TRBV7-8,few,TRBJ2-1,CASSPGLAGVEQFF
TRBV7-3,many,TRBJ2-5,CASSWGLAGQETQYF
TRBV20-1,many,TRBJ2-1,CSAREGSGLSYNEQFF
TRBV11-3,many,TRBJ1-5,CASSSPGGTHGSQPQHF
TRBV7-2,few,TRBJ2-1,CASSLALGGAGNEQFF
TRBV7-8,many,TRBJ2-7,CASSTFGVPYEQYF
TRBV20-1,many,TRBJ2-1,CSALLAGPHNEQFF
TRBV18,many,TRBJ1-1,CASSPDLMNTEAFF
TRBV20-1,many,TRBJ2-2,CSAHLAGQNTGELFF
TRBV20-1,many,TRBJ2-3,CSASLSGREDTQYF
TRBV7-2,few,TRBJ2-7,CASSLATSGSYEQYF
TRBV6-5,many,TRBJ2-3,CASSWDRWADTQYF
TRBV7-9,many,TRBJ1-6,CASSLEGSPLHF
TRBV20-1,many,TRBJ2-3,CSARVSSGTHTGTDTQYF
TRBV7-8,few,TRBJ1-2,CASSPGVGYTF
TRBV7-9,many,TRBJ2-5,CASRGIAGGQETQYF
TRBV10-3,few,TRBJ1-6,CAIRQGINSPLHF
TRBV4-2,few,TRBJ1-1,CASRGGQGGSAFF
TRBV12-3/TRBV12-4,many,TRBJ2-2,CASSLGGPGELFF
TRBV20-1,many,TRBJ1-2,CSATPTGYGYTF
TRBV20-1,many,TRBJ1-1,CSARSSPATEAFF
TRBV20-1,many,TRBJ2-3,CSAQSSADTQYF
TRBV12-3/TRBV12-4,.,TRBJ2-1,CASRLAGGPYNEQFF
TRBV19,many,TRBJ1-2,CASRPGQGRGYGYTF
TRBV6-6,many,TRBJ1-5,CASRMTGSDQPQHF
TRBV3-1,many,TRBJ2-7,CASSHLAGGIYEQYF
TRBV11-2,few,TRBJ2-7,CASSYHRDRPYEQYF
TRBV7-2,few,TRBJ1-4,CASSYRGRSEKLFF
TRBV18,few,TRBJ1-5,CASSPGLISNQPQHF
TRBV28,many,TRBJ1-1,CASSLRERAFF
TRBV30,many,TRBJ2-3,CASSGKADTQYF
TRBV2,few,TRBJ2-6,CASSASASGANVLTF
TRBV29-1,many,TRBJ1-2,CSVGGQDYGYTF
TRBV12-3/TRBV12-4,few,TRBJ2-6,CASISRGRPSSSGANVLTF
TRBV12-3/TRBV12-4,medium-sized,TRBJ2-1,CAWGAGADEQFF
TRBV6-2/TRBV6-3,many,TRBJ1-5,CASSDWDSSNQPQHF
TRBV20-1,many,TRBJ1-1,CSAYRGGNTEAFF
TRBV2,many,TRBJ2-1,CASPGSSGRDEQFF
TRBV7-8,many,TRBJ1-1,CASSLGAGLNTEAFF
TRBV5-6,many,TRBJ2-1,CASSGYRGSDEQFF
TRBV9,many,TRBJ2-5,CASSGEDRERETQYF
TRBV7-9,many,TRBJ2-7,CASSFGTTGEQYF
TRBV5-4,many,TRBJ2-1,CASSLVAGGLHEQFF
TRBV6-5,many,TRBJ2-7,CASSAGLAGNEQYF
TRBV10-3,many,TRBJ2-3,CAISPSERGTDTQYF
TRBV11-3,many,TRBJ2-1,CASSLAGTSGGYNEQFF
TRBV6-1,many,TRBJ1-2,CASTTAGVHYGYTF
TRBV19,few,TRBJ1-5,CASSIVSADQPQHF
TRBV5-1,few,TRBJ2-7,CASSLEPAGGNSYEQYF